The entry that follows covers one T cell receptor beta chain sequence. The data stem from a study of T cell repertoires in ileal Crohn's disease. Study-level information: TCRB immunosequencing input was roughly 530 nanograms of biopsy DNA per sample.

Time point: inflamed ileum from the surgical specimen. Using immunoSEQ multiplex PCR, the repertoire was profiled, and TCRdb retains in-frame clones only, with some absent. In the table there are approximately 15,000 clones, about 75% of which are singletons. Trimming removed 4 bases from V and 10 bases from J; junction bases left unmatched: 11. Germline loops: CDR1 SGHNT, CDR2 YYREEE (reference sequence). This CDR3 region has 14 residues. The chain carries TRBV5-4 and TRBJ2-5, with TRBD1 identical over 9 bases. The TCR sequence derives from an adult with Crohn's disease. The material sequenced was ileal tissue. The CDR3 region has the DNA TGTGCCAGCAGCACAGACAGGGGGTATTTTAGCCAGTACTTC. Translating it yields CASSTDRGYFSQYF. Together with reference TRBV5-4 and TRBJ2-5, the CDR3 gives the full variable domain: ETGVTQSPTHLIKTRGQQVTLRCSSQSGHNTVSWYQQALGQGPQFIFQYYREEENGRGNFPPRFSGLQFPNYSSELNVNALELDDSALYLCASSTDRGYFSQYFGPGTRLLVL.